Included here is one TCR beta chain sequence, with context. Its specific antigen is unknown. No qualities accompany the bases; no much larger clone lies one base away. These data are taken from a study of blood T cell repertoires in COVID-19 (dated by TCRdb to 2020 to 2022). In terms of the full investigation: Samples from collaborators originated in the United States, Italy and Spain and spanned both the acute and convalescent phases of COVID-19. The material from the prospective study consisted of cDNA or gDNA derived from T cells, B-cell-depleted T cells, or PBMCs. Deeply sampled blood TCRbeta repertoires from subjects exposed to, actively infected with, or recovered from COVID-19 were included in the dataset. The repertoires were released in a freely available public database meant as a resource for research on the immune response to SARS-CoV-2. The samples were drawn from two sources: the first 160 participants of the ongoing ImmuneRACE study, and about 1,300 subjects contributed by 6 global collaborators. The sample metadata nearly always contained a de-identified subject ID, COVID-19 status, age in years and sex. Where available, HLA class I and class II types were obtained from metadata supplied by the sample provider rather than from assay-based typing.

In Seattle, one collaborating source enrolled patients while the infection was active and tracked those patients longitudinally over the course of disease. Whole blood was collected in K2EDTA tubes by collaborating institutions according to the institutions' own protocols. For TCRbeta analysis, collaborators shipped samples in one of three forms: frozen whole blood, isolated PBMCs, or DNA extracted from either of those sample types. The immunoSEQ Assay, a bias-controlled multiplex PCR, was used to amplify TCRbeta CDR3 regions from genomic DNA. In the authors' own workflow: Nucleated cell counts per sample were estimated from amplification of reference gene primers within the assay. Sequence reads were collapsed and filtered to measure the absolute abundance of every unique TCRbeta CDR3 rearrangement. For each sample, productive Simpson clonality was calculated by taking the square root of Simpson's diversity index across productive rearrangements. The table comes from immuneACCESS by way of TCRdb, which keeps in-frame sequences with V and J called. Part of the clones is missing from these tables; in studies checked, under half for an unresolved V gene and the rest for unknown reasons. V, J and clone size are taken as reported in that table, and D and trimming were inferred from the DNA itself. In this sample the table shows fewer than 450,000 clones, about 88% of which occur a single time. The ten largest clones take up about 7% of the sample.

Sequences SGHKS (CDR1) and YYEKEE (CDR2) are obtained from the germline V gene (reference sequence). Deletion took 4 bases off V and 3 bases off J, with a span of 16 bases between the germline ends. From its cysteine to its phenylalanine, the CDR3 spans 15 amino acids. Only the CDR3 part of the read is kept: 45 bases, read in frame from the first base. Study-wide findings and limitations: The quantity of clinical and demographic metadata differed by source and by participant and was supplied without curation.

The receptor was isolated from a woman aged 65 to 85 with COVID-19, enrolled during active disease. Sequences were obtained from peripheral blood. The receptor chain draws on TRBV5-5 and TRBJ1-1, with the D segment identity uncertain. The DNA sequence is TGTGCCAGCAGCCCACCGACCTCGAGGGACACTGAAGCTTTCTTT. It encodes CASSPPTSRDTEAFF.